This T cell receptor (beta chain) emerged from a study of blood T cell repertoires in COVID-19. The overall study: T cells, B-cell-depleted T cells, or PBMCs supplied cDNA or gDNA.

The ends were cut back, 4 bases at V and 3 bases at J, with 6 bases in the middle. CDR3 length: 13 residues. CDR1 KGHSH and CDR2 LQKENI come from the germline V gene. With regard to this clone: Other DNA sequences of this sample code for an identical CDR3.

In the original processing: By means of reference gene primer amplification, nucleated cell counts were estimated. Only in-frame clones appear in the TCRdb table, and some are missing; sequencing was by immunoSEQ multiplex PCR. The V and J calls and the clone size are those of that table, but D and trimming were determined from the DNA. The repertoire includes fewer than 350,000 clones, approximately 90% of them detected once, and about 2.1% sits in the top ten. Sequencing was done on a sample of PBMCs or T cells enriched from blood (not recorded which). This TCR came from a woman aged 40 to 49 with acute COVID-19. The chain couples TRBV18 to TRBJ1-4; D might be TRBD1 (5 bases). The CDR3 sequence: CASSRDSNEKLFF. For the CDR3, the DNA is TGTGCCAGCTCACGGGACTCTAATGAAAAACTGTTTTTT.